Listed below are T cell receptor beta chains from one sample, sequenced in a study of identical twins. TCRdb fed the 5' RACE reads into MiXCR, producing one record per CDR3 protein. This sample has hundreds of thousands of distinct CDR3 sequences; nearly 9.5% occur once, and the top ten carry about 7.1%. This same sample was also part of a study on yellow fever vaccine responses in identical twins.

Specimen: CD8+ T cells sorted from blood. The receptors here all came from a woman between 18 and 29 years old in good health. Both conserved end residues are part of each CDR3. D genes are given only for firm matches. Not every row has a clone size; where given, it reads once, few, many or a size class.

D: TRBD2
size: few
V: TRBV6-4
J: TRBJ2-3
DNA: TGTGCCAGCAGTGACGGGACTAGGGATACAGATACGCAGTATTTT
CDR3: CASSDGTRDTDTQYF

D: TRBD1
size: many
V: TRBV27
J: TRBJ2-7
DNA: TGTGCCAGCACCCCGGGACAGGGTTTCTACGAGCAGTACTTC
CDR3: CASTPGQGFYEQYF

D: TRBD1
size: .
V: TRBV29-1
J: TRBJ2-1
DNA: TGCAGCACCGCGGGACAGGGAAACAATGAGCAGTTCTTC
CDR3: CSTAGQGNNEQFF

D: TRBD1
size: .
V: TRBV20-1
J: TRBJ2-7
DNA: TGCAGTGCTAAACGAACCGGGACAGCTTTTTCCTACGAGCAGTACTTC
CDR3: CSAKRTGTAFSYEQYF

D: .
size: many
V: TRBV12-3/TRBV12-4
J: TRBJ1-5
DNA: TGTGCCAGCAGTTACAGTCTTACCCGCAATCAGCCCCAGCATTTT
CDR3: CASSYSLTRNQPQHF

D: TRBD2
size: few
V: TRBV28
J: TRBJ2-5
DNA: TGTGCCAGCAGCACTAGCGGGGGGAAGACCCAGTACTTC
CDR3: CASSTSGGKTQYF

D: TRBD2
size: .
V: TRBV27
J: TRBJ2-7
DNA: TGTGCCAGCAGTGGTAGCGGGAGGGCCTACGAGCAGTACTTC
CDR3: CASSGSGRAYEQYF

D: .
size: few
V: TRBV6-4
J: TRBJ2-1
DNA: TGTGCCAGCAGTGGTTATCAGGGAGAGGGCTACAATGAGCAGTTCTTC
CDR3: CASSGYQGEGYNEQFF

D: .
size: many
V: TRBV9
J: TRBJ1-5
DNA: TGTGCCAGCAGCCCCAATGGTGGTAGGCAGCCCCAGCATTTT
CDR3: CASSPNGGRQPQHF

D: TRBD1
size: .
V: TRBV6-1
J: TRBJ2-7
DNA: TGTGCCAGCGCGCCGGGACAGTCCTACGAGCAGTACTTC
CDR3: CASAPGQSYEQYF

D: TRBD2
size: .
V: TRBV4-1
J: TRBJ2-3
DNA: TGCGCCAGCAGCCAAGTTATAGCGGGAGGGACAGATACGCAGTATTTT
CDR3: CASSQVIAGGTDTQYF

D: .
size: few
V: TRBV7-7
J: TRBJ2-7
DNA: TGTGCTAGCAGCCCGGGGCAGAACTACGAGCAGTACTTC
CDR3: CASSPGQNYEQYF

D: .
size: many
V: TRBV7-2
J: TRBJ2-1
DNA: TGTGCCAGCAGCCCCCGCGGTTTCCCCCAATACAATGAGCAGTTCTTC
CDR3: CASSPRGFPQYNEQFF

D: .
size: many
V: TRBV20-1
J: TRBJ1-5
DNA: TGCAGTGCTAGTTTACTCTTGACGGATTCCAATCAGCCCCAGCATTTT
CDR3: CSASLLLTDSNQPQHF

D: TRBD2
size: many
V: TRBV28
J: TRBJ2-3
DNA: TGTGCCGTCCTGGGACTAGCGGGAAGCACAGATACGCAGTATTTT
CDR3: CAVLGLAGSTDTQYF

D: TRBD2
size: many
V: TRBV20-1
J: TRBJ2-3
DNA: TGCAGTGCCGACCCCAGAGCGGGGGGCCTCACAGATACGCAGTATTTT
CDR3: CSADPRAGGLTDTQYF

D: .
size: few
V: TRBV10-2
J: TRBJ2-7
DNA: TGCGCCAGCAGGGACAGACTGACCTACGAGCAGTACTTC
CDR3: CASRDRLTYEQYF

D: .
size: few
V: TRBV27
J: TRBJ2-2
DNA: TGTGCCAGCAGTTGGTATGGCACCGGGGAGCTGTTTTTT
CDR3: CASSWYGTGELFF

D: .
size: few
V: TRBV12-3/TRBV12-4
J: TRBJ2-3
DNA: TGTGCCAGCAGTTCACTGGATTCTAACGAGGAGCAGTATTTT
CDR3: CASSSLDSNEEQYF

D: TRBD2
size: few
V: TRBV14
J: TRBJ2-3
DNA: TGTGCCAGCAGCCATCCCGGGACTAGCGTGTATACAGATACGCAGTATTTT
CDR3: CASSHPGTSVYTDTQYF

D: .
size: many
V: TRBV3-1
J: TRBJ2-3
DNA: TGTGCCAGCAGCCAAGTTCGGGCGGATTCAGATACGCAGTATTTT
CDR3: CASSQVRADSDTQYF

D: .
size: many
V: TRBV20-1
J: TRBJ2-7
DNA: TGCAGTGCTAGAAATTGGGACTCGACCTACGAGCAGTACTTC
CDR3: CSARNWDSTYEQYF

D: .
size: few
V: TRBV25-1
J: TRBJ2-3
DNA: TGTGCCAGCAGTGAATTAAAGGGGTCTAGCACAGATACGCAGTATTTT
CDR3: CASSELKGSSTDTQYF

D: .
size: many
V: TRBV12-3/TRBV12-4
J: TRBJ1-4
DNA: TGTGCCAGCAGCACAGGTAGTAATGAAAAACTGTTTTTT
CDR3: CASSTGSNEKLFF

D: .
size: few
V: TRBV7-2
J: TRBJ1-2
DNA: TGTGCCAGCAGCGTAAACCGGGAGGACCAACTCGCCGGCTACACCTTC
CDR3: CASSVNREDQLAGYTF

D: TRBD1
size: .
V: TRBV20-1
J: TRBJ2-1
DNA: TGCAGTGCTTCTAATCGGGACAGGATAGACAATGAGCAGTTCTTC
CDR3: CSASNRDRIDNEQFF

D: .
size: many
V: TRBV4-3
J: TRBJ2-5
DNA: TGCGCCAGCAGCCAAGATCCTCGGGAGACCCAGTACTTC
CDR3: CASSQDPRETQYF

D: .
size: many
V: TRBV27
J: TRBJ2-2
DNA: TGTGCCAGCAGTGTCTACAGGGGGGGAGCCGGGGAGCTGTTTTTT
CDR3: CASSVYRGGAGELFF

D: TRBD1
size: many
V: TRBV24-1
J: TRBJ2-3
DNA: TGTGCCACCAGTGACAAGGACAGGGGTGGGCCAGATACGCAGTATTTT
CDR3: CATSDKDRGGPDTQYF

D: TRBD1
size: many
V: TRBV12-5
J: TRBJ2-5
DNA: TGTGCTAGTGGTGAGGGACAGGCGTACCAAGAGACCCAGTACTTC
CDR3: CASGEGQAYQETQYF

D: TRBD2
size: many
V: TRBV5-1
J: TRBJ2-1
DNA: TGCGCCAGCAGCTTGCAGCGGGATCCATACAATGAGCAGTTCTTC
CDR3: CASSLQRDPYNEQFF

D: .
size: few
V: TRBV6-1
J: TRBJ1-4
DNA: TGTGCAGTTACAGGGTGGGAGGATGAAAAACTGTTTTTT
CDR3: CAVTGWEDEKLFF

D: .
size: .
V: TRBV15
J: TRBJ2-7
DNA: TGTGCCACCAGCACAGTCGCGACGGCACACGAGCAGTACTTC
CDR3: CATSTVATAHEQYF

D: TRBD1
size: few
V: TRBV28
J: TRBJ1-1
DNA: TGTGCCAGCAGTTTATCATGGGGACAGATGAACACTGAAGCTTTCTTT
CDR3: CASSLSWGQMNTEAFF

D: TRBD1
size: .
V: TRBV23-1
J: TRBJ2-7
DNA: TGCGCCAGCGTCCACCGGGACAGAAAGTACGAGCAGTACTTC
CDR3: CASVHRDRKYEQYF

D: .
size: many
V: TRBV5-1
J: TRBJ2-2
DNA: TGCGCCAGCAGTTCTTTCGGGGAAGACACCGGGGAGCTGTTTTTT
CDR3: CASSSFGEDTGELFF

D: TRBD2
size: .
V: TRBV7-9
J: TRBJ2-7
DNA: TGTGCCAGCAGGGCCGGGACTACCACCGAGCAGTACTTC
CDR3: CASRAGTTTEQYF

D: TRBD2
size: few
V: TRBV6-2/TRBV6-3
J: TRBJ2-5
DNA: TGTGCCAGCAGTTATGGGATTGCGGGAGGGCCGGAGACCCAGTACTTC
CDR3: CASSYGIAGGPETQYF

D: TRBD1
size: many
V: TRBV7-9
J: TRBJ2-7
DNA: TGTGCCAGCAGCTTAGAGCAGGGGGCCTACGAGCAGTACTTC
CDR3: CASSLEQGAYEQYF

D: .
size: .
V: TRBV7-8
J: TRBJ2-1
DNA: TGTGCCAGCAGCAGTGAAGGGCCCTACAATGAGCAGTTCTTC
CDR3: CASSSEGPYNEQFF

D: .
size: .
V: TRBV12-3/TRBV12-4
J: TRBJ2-1
DNA: TGTGCCAGCAGTTCCGGGGCCGATGAGCAGTTCTTC
CDR3: CASSSGADEQFF

D: .
size: .
V: TRBV29-1
J: TRBJ2-7
DNA: TGCAGCGTTGAAGGCCGGCGAGGGCAGGGTAGCTCCTACGAGCAGTACTTC
CDR3: CSVEGRRGQGSSYEQYF

D: .
size: once
V: TRBV27
J: TRBJ2-2
DNA: TGTGCCAGCAGCTCGCCGGGACGGACTCGAGGCGGGGAGCTGTTTTTT
CDR3: CASSSPGRTRGGELFF

D: .
size: few
V: TRBV29-1
J: TRBJ2-1
DNA: TGCAGCGTGGTCATCCCCAGCAATGAGCAGTTCTTC
CDR3: CSVVIPSNEQFF

D: .
size: few
V: TRBV7-6
J: TRBJ2-3
DNA: TGTGCCAGCAGCTTAACTAGCTCCGATACGCAGTATTTT
CDR3: CASSLTSSDTQYF

D: .
size: .
V: TRBV11-1
J: TRBJ2-7
DNA: TGTGCCAGCAGCTTCGGCCCCAGGACGTACGAGCAGTACTTC
CDR3: CASSFGPRTYEQYF

D: TRBD2
size: .
V: TRBV4-2
J: TRBJ2-3
DNA: TGTGCCAGCAGCCAAGCCGCGGATAGCGGGACAGATACGCAGTATTTT
CDR3: CASSQAADSGTDTQYF

D: TRBD2
size: many
V: TRBV2
J: TRBJ2-3
DNA: TGTGCCAGCAGTGAAGGACTAGCGGGAGCGGCAGATACGCAGTATTTT
CDR3: CASSEGLAGAADTQYF

D: .
size: .
V: TRBV19
J: TRBJ2-2
DNA: TGTGCCAGTAGTATTCCCCCCGGGGAGCTGTTTTTT
CDR3: CASSIPPGELFF

D: .
size: .
V: TRBV11-2
J: TRBJ2-4
DNA: TGTGCCAGCAGCTCCGGACTTAAAACAGCCAAAAACATTCAGTACTTC
CDR3: CASSSGLKTAKNIQYF

D: TRBD1
size: .
V: TRBV5-6
J: TRBJ1-1
DNA: TGTGCCAGCAGCCGGACAGGGGGCACTGAAGCTTTCTTT
CDR3: CASSRTGGTEAFF

D: .
size: many
V: TRBV10-3
J: TRBJ2-3
DNA: TGTGCCATCAGTGGCAGGGAGCAGGGTGACGATACGCAGTATTTT
CDR3: CAISGREQGDDTQYF